This is a list of T cell receptor beta chains from one sample in a study of T cells in Graves' hyperthyroidism and ophthalmopathy. TCRdb redid the calling of the multiplex PCR reads with MiXCR, one entry per CDR3 protein. The sample lists 600,000 to 650,000 distinct CDR3 sequences, less than 25% occurring once. Sequencing input: blood. These receptors were obtained from a man aged 25-45 years with Graves' ophthalmopathy. Each CDR3 is given with its conserved first and last residue. Fields, in order: J gene, V gene, clone size, D gene, CDR3 protein, CDR3 DNA. D genes are given only for firm matches. Not all rows give a size; the values are once, few, many and, for expanded clones, a class.

>TRBJ2-1|TRBV4-1|.|.
CASSQDMGNNEQFF
TGCGCCAGCAGCCAAGATATGGGCAACAATGAGCAGTTCTTC
>TRBJ2-3|TRBV20-1|.|TRBD2
CSASPRLAGTDTQYF
TGCAGTGCTAGCCCTCGGCTAGCGGGCACAGATACGCAGTATTTT
>TRBJ2-1|TRBV11-2|many|.
CASSLGQPGANEQFF
TGTGCCAGCAGCTTAGGACAGCCGGGCGCTAATGAGCAGTTCTTC
>TRBJ2-7|TRBV3-1|many|.
CASSHAFNEQYF
TGTGCCAGCAGCCATGCATTCAACGAGCAGTACTTC
>TRBJ1-2|TRBV5-1|few|.
CASSLGGWSDGYTF
TGCGCCAGCAGCTTGGGAGGGTGGTCTGACGGCTACACCTTC
>TRBJ2-4|TRBV11-2|many|.
CASSSQGWQNIQYF
TGTGCCAGCAGCTCTCAGGGGTGGCAAAACATTCAGTACTTC
>TRBJ2-3|TRBV11-2|.|TRBD1
CASSLVGTGVGTDTQYF
TGTGCCAGCAGCTTAGTGGGGACAGGGGTCGGTACAGATACGCAGTATTTT
>TRBJ2-3|TRBV11-2|many|.
CASSLNRVSDTQYF
TGTGCCAGCAGCTTAAACAGGGTCTCAGATACGCAGTATTTT
>TRBJ2-5|TRBV4-1|few|.
CASSQDYTNGKTQYF
TGCGCCAGCAGCCAAGATTATACTAACGGGAAGACCCAGTACTTC
>TRBJ2-7|TRBV28|many|.
CASSPQYYEQYF
TGTGCCAGCAGTCCGCAATACTACGAGCAGTACTTC
>TRBJ2-3|TRBV24-1|.|TRBD2
CATSDLGLAGVTDTQYF
TGTGCCACCAGTGATTTGGGACTAGCGGGAGTAACAGATACGCAGTATTTT
>TRBJ2-3|TRBV12-3/TRBV12-4|many|.
CASNTDLTDTQYF
TGTGCCAGCAATACAGATCTCACAGATACGCAGTATTTT
>TRBJ1-4|TRBV20-1|.|.
CSAAPRQFPTIAKLFF
TGCAGTGCCGCCCCCCGACAGTTCCCGACTATCGCAAAACTGTTTTTT
>TRBJ2-1|TRBV12-3/TRBV12-4|many|TRBD2
CASSFSGRNEQFF
TGTGCCAGCAGTTTTAGCGGGAGGAATGAGCAGTTCTTC
>TRBJ2-2|TRBV28|few|TRBD1
CASSSGTATRRLFF
TGTGCCAGCAGTTCCGGGACAGCCACCCGGAGGCTGTTTTTT
>TRBJ2-1|TRBV7-8|many|TRBD2
CASSPIAGGWFNEQFF
TGTGCCAGCAGCCCAATAGCGGGAGGTTGGTTCAATGAGCAGTTCTTC
>TRBJ2-5|TRBV28|many|.
CASSLRVAGQETQYF
TGTGCCAGCAGTTTAAGGGTCGCGGGCCAAGAGACCCAGTACTTC
>TRBJ2-7|TRBV5-1|.|.
CASSFGKGVDEQYF
TGCGCCAGCAGCTTCGGTAAAGGGGTCGACGAGCAGTACTTC
>TRBJ2-1|TRBV5-1|.|TRBD2
CASSSGTSDNEQFF
TGCGCCAGCAGCTCCGGGACTAGCGATAATGAGCAGTTCTTC
>TRBJ2-1|TRBV3-1|few|TRBD2
CASSPSGRVNNEQFF
TGTGCCAGCAGCCCCAGCGGGAGGGTAAACAATGAGCAGTTCTTC
>TRBJ1-1|TRBV2|many|.
CASSDGARADTEAFF
TGTGCCAGCAGTGACGGGGCGAGAGCGGACACTGAAGCTTTCTTT
>TRBJ2-1|TRBV20-1|.|.
CSARQGHEQFF
TGCAGTGCTAGACAAGGCCATGAGCAGTTCTTC
>TRBJ1-5|TRBV5-1|few|.
CASSFAVGGTIVTYSNQPQHF
TGCGCCAGCAGCTTTGCCGTAGGAGGGACCATCGTAACCTATAGCAATCAGCCCCAGCATTTT
>TRBJ2-2|TRBV28|few|TRBD2
CASSLKTKGGLDTGELFF
TGTGCCAGCAGTTTAAAGACTAAGGGAGGGCTGGACACCGGGGAGCTGTTTTTT
>TRBJ2-3|TRBV20-1|many|.
CSARDDRTTTDTQYF
TGCAGTGCTAGAGATGATCGGACGACCACAGATACGCAGTATTTT
>TRBJ2-7|TRBV20-1|few|TRBD2
CSARDSGGAISYEQYF
TGCAGTGCTAGAGATTCGGGGGGGGCCATTTCCTACGAGCAGTACTTC
>TRBJ2-7|TRBV5-4|.|TRBD2
CASSLATAGGSYEQYF
TGTGCCAGCAGCTTGGCGACCGCGGGAGGCAGCTACGAGCAGTACTTC
>TRBJ1-2|TRBV20-1|.|.
CSASFTGSHGYTF
TGCAGTGCTAGTTTTACAGGCAGCCATGGCTACACCTTC
>TRBJ2-7|TRBV11-2|many|.
CASSLGKGYEQYF
TGTGCCAGCAGCTTAGGAAAGGGCTACGAGCAGTACTTC
>TRBJ1-1|TRBV7-3|few|TRBD1
CASSPLDRGRTNTEAFF
TGTGCCAGCAGCCCGCTGGACAGGGGGCGGACGAACACTGAAGCTTTCTTT
>TRBJ2-3|TRBV20-1|few|TRBD2
CSVPSGRTTDTQYF
TGCAGTGTTCCTAGCGGGAGGACCACAGATACGCAGTATTTT
>TRBJ1-4|TRBV4-3|few|.
CASSPSGMEEKLFF
TGCGCCAGCAGCCCATCCGGGATGGAGGAAAAACTGTTTTTT
>TRBJ2-2|TRBV27|many|TRBD1
CASSLLRAGGKAGELFF
TGTGCCAGCAGTCTCCTCAGGGCAGGGGGCAAGGCCGGGGAGCTGTTTTTT